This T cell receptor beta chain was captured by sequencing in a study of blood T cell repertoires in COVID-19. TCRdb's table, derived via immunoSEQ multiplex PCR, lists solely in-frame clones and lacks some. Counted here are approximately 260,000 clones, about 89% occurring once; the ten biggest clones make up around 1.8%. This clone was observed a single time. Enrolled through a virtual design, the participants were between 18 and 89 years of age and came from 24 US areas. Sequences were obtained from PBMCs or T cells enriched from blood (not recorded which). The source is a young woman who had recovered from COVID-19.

For the CDR3, the DNA is TGTGCCAGCAGCCTAGATCAAGGAGATACGCAAGAGACCCAGTACTTC. This gives the protein CASSLDQGDTQETQYF. The gene calls are TRBV5-4 and TRBJ2-5; D is unclear. The germline V gene has CDR1 SGHNT and CDR2 YYREEE (reference sequence). The CDR3 is made up of 16 amino acids. Trimming pared 4 bases from V and 2 bases from J, leaving 18 bases between.